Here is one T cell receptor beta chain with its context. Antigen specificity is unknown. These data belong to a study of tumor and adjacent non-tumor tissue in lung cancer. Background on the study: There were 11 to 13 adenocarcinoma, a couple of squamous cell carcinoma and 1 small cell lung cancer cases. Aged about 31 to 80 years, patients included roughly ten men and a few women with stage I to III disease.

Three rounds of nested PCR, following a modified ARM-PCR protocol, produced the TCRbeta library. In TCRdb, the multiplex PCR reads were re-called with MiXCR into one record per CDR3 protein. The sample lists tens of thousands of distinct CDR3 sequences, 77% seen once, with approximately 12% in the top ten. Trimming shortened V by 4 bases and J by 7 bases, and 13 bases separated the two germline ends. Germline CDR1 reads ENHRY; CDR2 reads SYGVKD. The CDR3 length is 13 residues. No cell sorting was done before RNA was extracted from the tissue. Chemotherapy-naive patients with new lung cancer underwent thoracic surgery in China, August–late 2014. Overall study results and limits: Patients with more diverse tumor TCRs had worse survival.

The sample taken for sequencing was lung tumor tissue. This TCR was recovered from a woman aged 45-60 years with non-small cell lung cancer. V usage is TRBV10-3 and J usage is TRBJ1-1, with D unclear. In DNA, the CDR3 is TGTGCCATCAGTGGTCTCCTGGGCAATGAAGCTTTCTTT. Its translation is CAISGLLGNEAFF.